A selection of T cell receptor beta chains follows, all from one sample in a study of cytomegalovirus exposure and HLA in healthy donors. Clones were sequenced by immunoSEQ multiplex PCR, and TCRdb holds only the in-frame ones, with some missing. The sample has fewer than 250,000 clones, more than 75% seen once. Sample: PBMCs. These receptors all come from a man younger than 30 in good health and CMV-seronegative. The conserved cysteine and the conserved F or W are not part of the CDR3 here.

v_call	cdr3_length	j_call	cdr3_aa
TRBV6-4	13	TRBJ2-3	ASSEMRGGTDTQY
TRBV9	13	TRBJ1-6	ASSASGVLNSPLH
TRBV4-1	11	TRBJ1-6	ASSQRQESPLH
TRBV19	11	TRBJ2-5	ASSVQGTETQY
TRBV4-3	15	TRBJ2-1	ASSQDGLAGAGNEQF
TRBV9	14	TRBJ1-3	ASSVRMTGPGNTIY
TRBV18	15	TRBJ1-1	ASSPNTGALSNTEAF
TRBV2	14	TRBJ2-2	ASSIRGQGYTGELF
TRBV6-5	12	TRBJ1-6	ASSPGTGNSPLH
TRBV5-6	9	TRBJ1-2	ASSMVGGYT
TRBV29-1	9	TRBJ2-1	SGTYDNEQF
TRBV29-1	10	TRBJ2-5	SVVAEKETQY
TRBV5-8	9	TRBJ1-2	ASSFRGGYT
TRBV6-5	12	TRBJ2-7	ASSYGTGFPEQY
TRBV9	12	TRBJ2-7	ASSRGQGGSEQY
TRBV18	13	TRBJ2-5	ASSPPGLAGETQY
TRBV6-1	13	TRBJ2-7	ASSEIGQGGSEQY